This T cell receptor beta chain was identified in a study of shared clonotypes between healthy human individuals. The V end lost 0 bases, the J end lost 8 bases, and 6 bases lay between the germline ends. The germline V gene has CDR1 SGHNT and CDR2 YYREEE (reference sequence). The CDR3 extends over 13 amino acids. The repertoire was sequenced with immunoSEQ multiplex PCR; TCRdb's copy has only in-frame clones and lacks some. Of more than 450,000 clones detected, roughly 78% appear once; the ten largest clones hold approximately 12%. The sequence came from a woman aged 40 to 50 in good health. Some clones in this sample may be carry-over from other donors' samples. The chain has TRBV5-4 and TRBJ1-6, with D unresolved. Sequenced sample: PBMCs. CDR3 sequence reads: CASSLGWDSPLHF. DNA of the CDR3: TGTGCCAGCAGCTTGGGGTGGGATTCACCCCTCCACTTT.